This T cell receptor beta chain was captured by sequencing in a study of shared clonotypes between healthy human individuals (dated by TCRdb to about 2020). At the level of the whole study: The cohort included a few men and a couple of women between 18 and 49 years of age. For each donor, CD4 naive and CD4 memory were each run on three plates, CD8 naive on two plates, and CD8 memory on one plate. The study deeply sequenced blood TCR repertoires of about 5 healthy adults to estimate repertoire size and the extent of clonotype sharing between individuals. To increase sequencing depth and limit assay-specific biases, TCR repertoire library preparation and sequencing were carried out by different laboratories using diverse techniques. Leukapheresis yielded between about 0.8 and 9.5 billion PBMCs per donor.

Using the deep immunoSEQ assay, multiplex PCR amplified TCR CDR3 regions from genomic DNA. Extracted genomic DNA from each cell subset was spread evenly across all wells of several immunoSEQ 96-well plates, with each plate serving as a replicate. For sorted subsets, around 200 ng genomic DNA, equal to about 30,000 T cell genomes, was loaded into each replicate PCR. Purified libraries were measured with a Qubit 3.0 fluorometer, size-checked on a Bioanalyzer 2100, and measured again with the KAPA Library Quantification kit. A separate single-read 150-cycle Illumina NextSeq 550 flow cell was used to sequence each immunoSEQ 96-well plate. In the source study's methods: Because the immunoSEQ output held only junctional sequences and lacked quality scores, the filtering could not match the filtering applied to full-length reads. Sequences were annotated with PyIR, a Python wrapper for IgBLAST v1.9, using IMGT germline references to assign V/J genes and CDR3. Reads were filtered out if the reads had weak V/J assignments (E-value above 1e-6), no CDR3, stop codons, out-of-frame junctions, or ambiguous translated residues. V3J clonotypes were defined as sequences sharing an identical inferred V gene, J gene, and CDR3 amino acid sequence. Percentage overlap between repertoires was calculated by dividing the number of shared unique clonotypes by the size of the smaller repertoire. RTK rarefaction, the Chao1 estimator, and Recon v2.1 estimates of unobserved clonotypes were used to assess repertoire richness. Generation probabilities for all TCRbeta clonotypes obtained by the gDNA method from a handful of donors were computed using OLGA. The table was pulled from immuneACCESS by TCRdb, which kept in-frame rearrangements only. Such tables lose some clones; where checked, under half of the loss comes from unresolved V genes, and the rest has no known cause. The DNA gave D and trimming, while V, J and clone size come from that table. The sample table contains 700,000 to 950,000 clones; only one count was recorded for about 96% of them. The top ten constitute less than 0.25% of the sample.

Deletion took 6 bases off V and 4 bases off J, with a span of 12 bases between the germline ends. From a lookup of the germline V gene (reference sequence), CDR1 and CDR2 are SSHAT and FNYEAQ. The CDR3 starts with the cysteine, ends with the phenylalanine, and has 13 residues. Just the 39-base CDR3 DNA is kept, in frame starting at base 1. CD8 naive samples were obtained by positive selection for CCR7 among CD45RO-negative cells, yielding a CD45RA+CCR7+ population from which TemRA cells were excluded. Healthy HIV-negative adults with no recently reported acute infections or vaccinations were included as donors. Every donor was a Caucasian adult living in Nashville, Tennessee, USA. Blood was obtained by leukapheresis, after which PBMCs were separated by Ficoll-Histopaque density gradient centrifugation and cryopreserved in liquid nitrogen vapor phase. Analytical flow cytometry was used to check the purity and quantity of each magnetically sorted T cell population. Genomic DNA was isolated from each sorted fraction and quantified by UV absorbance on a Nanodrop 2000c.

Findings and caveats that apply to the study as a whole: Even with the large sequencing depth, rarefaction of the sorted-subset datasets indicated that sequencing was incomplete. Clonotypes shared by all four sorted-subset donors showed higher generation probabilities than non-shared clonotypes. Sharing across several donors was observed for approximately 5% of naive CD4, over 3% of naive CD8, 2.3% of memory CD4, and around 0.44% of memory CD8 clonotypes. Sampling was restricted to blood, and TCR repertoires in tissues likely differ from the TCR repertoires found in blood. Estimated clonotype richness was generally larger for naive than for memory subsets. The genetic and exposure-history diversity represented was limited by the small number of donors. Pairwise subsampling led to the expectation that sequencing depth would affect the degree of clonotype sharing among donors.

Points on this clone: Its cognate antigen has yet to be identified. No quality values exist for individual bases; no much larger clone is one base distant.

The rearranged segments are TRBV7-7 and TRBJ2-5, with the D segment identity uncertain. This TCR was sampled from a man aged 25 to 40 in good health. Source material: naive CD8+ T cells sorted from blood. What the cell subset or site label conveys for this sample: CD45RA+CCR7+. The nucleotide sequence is TGTGCCAGCAGTTTGGTCCCCGGAGAGACCCAGTACTTC. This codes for CASSLVPGETQYF.